This T cell receptor beta chain was recovered during a study of blood T cell repertoires in COVID-19. In the study's own analysis: Cell counts per sample came from amplifying reference gene primers. Measured with immunoSEQ multiplex PCR; TCRdb has only the in-frame clones, and not every one. V and J calls and clone size are as listed in that table; D and trimming were resolved from the DNA. The table includes 260,000 or so clones, 84% detected once. The clonotype was recovered from a human donor in a cohort sampled during active COVID-19. The sample consisted of peripheral blood.

The CDR3 loop is CASRVLAGGGETQYF. Written as DNA, the CDR3 is TGTGCCAGCAGGGTACTAGCGGGAGGGGGAGAGACCCAGTACTTC. The J gene is TRBJ2-5, the V gene TRBV6-5; 13 bases map to TRBD2. The CDR3 spans 15 residues. V gave up 6 bases and J gave up 4 bases; unmatched junction bases: 5. The germline CDR1 and CDR2 sequences are MNHEY and SVGAGI.